Below, 15 T cell receptor beta chains from the same sample are listed, as sequenced in a study of T cells expressing NK-cell markers (dated by TCRdb to 2020 to 2021). Library method: 5' RACE. Sequenced on an Illumina HiSeq 2000. TCRdb reprocessed the reads into one record per CDR3 protein sequence, lacking DNA. This sample's table contains about 380,000 distinct CDR3 sequences. The top ten clonotypes cover around 5.3% of the sample. Sequenced material: blood T cells: a sorted CD56 or NKG2C T cell subset, CD4+ or CD8+ T cells, or bulk PBMC T cells (not recorded which). These receptor sequences come from a man aged 18 to 70 in good health.

CDR3 sequence reads: CASRWFAGGMGEQFF. The J gene is TRBJ2-1, the V gene TRBV28; TCRdb's assignment of TRBD2 cannot be checked, as there is no DNA. This CDR3 is 15 amino acids long. From germline, CDR1 is MDHEN and CDR2 SYDVKM.

This chain connects TRBV29-1 to TRBJ2-2; TCRdb gives TRBD2 as the D gene, but with no DNA this cannot be confirmed. The CDR3 sequence is 16 residues long. The germline V gene encodes CDR1 SQVTM and CDR2 ANQGSEA. CDR3 amino acids: CSVGTAPFANTGELFF.

The chain couples TRBV5-1 to TRBJ2-1; TCRdb names TRBD2, which stays unverified in the absence of DNA. The CDR3 length is 16 residues. Germline CDR1 SGHRS, CDR2 YFSETQ. The CDR3 sequence is CASSLIPTSGGSEQFF.

V is TRBV7-9 and J is TRBJ2-7; the D call from TCRdb, TRBD2, cannot be confirmed without DNA. The CDR3 is 16 amino acids. Germline CDR1 SEHNR, CDR2 FQNEAQ (reference sequence). The CDR3 region is CASARSGIQDSYEQYF.

The chain combines TRBV12-3 or TRBV12-4 with TRBJ2-5; TCRdb indicates TRBD1, and absent DNA this call remains unverified. This CDR3 is 15 amino acids long. The CDR3 spells CASSFTLGTGGTQYF.

The V and J genes are TRBV6-1 and TRBJ1-1. CDR1 and CDR2 from the germline V gene are MNHNS and SASEGT. The CDR3 is made up of 14 amino acids. CDR3 in amino acids: CASRKSFQVAEAFF.

The J gene is TRBJ2-5, the V gene TRBV3-1; the D call of TRBD1 rests on TCRdb alone, since no DNA is present to check it. This CDR3 has 14 amino acids. Per germline, CDR1 LGHDT and CDR2 YNNKEL (reference sequence). CDR3 region: CASSQGPGSETQYF.

This sequence joins TRBV15 and TRBJ2-5; TCRdb picks TRBD1, but there is no DNA to check that call. Germline V gene sequence: CDR1 LNHNV, CDR2 YYDKDF (reference sequence). The CDR3 is made up of 14 amino acids. The CDR3 reads CATSPPGGQETQYF.

The CDR3 loop is CASRGQGGHIQYF. This rearrangement joins TRBV6-1 to TRBJ2-4; TCRdb selects TRBD1, and the lack of DNA leaves this call unchecked. There are 13 residues in the CDR3. Germline CDR1 reads MNHNS; CDR2 reads SASEGT.

The chain carries TRBV20-1 and TRBJ1-6; TCRdb reports TRBD1, a call that lacks DNA to check it against. Germline assignment: CDR1 DFQATT and CDR2 SNEGSKA (reference sequence). The length of the CDR3 is 16 residues. This CDR3 is CSARRDRSSYNSPLHF.

This chain joins TRBV11-2 and TRBJ2-7; TCRdb's D call of TRBD2 is untestable without DNA. Germline V CDR1 and CDR2: SGHAT, FQNNGV. The CDR3 contains 12 residues. The chain's CDR3 is CASSPMKREQYF.

The chain recombines TRBV19 with TRBJ1-1; TCRdb names TRBD1, which stays unverified in the absence of DNA. Germline V CDR1 and CDR2: LNHDA, SQIVND (reference sequence). This CDR3 is 16 amino acids long. The CDR3 here is CASKTGGALVGTEAFF.

The chain has TRBV4-2 and TRBJ1-4; absent DNA, TCRdb's TRBD1 call cannot be checked. Germline V gene data show CDR1 as LGHNA and CDR2 as YNFKEQ. The CDR3 contains 14 residues. The CDR3 loop reads CASSPSGQGEKLFF.

The chain carries TRBV29-1 and TRBJ1-2; TCRdb's D call of TRBD1 is untestable without DNA. CDR3 length equals 16 residues. CDR1 is SQVTM and CDR2 is ANQGSEA in the germline V gene. This CDR3 is CSGSGTGNGGNYGYTF.

The V and J genes are TRBV5-5 and TRBJ1-6. Per germline, CDR1 SGHKS and CDR2 YYEKEE (reference sequence). The CDR3 extends over 15 amino acids. The CDR3 region is CASSLLSSYNSPLHF.